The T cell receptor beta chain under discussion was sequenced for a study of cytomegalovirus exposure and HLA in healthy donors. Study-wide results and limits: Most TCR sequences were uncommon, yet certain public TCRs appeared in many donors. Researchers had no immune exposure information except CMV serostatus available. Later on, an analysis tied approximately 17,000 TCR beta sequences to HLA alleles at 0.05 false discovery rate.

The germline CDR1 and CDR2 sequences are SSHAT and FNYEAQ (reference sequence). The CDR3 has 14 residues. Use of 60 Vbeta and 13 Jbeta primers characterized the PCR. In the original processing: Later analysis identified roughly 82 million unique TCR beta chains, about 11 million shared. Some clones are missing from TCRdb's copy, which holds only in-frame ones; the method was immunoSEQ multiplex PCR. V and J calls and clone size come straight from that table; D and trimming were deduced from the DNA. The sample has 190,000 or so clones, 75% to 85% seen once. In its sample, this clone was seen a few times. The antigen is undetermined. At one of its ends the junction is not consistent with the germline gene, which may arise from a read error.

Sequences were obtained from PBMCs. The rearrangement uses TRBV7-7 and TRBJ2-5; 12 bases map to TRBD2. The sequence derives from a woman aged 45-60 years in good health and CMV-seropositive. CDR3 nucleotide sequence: TGTGCTAGCAGCCGGACTAGCGGGGAAGAGACCCAGTACTTC. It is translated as CASSRTSGEETQYF.